This is a list of T cell receptor beta chains from one sample in a study of human T cells and chemical hapten exposure. One entry per CDR3 protein, called by TCRdb with MiXCR from the RACE reads. The sample has roughly 250,000 distinct CDR3 sequences, over 8% seen once; the top ten hold 2% to 2.5%. Specimen: whole blood, collected in connection with sensitization to the hapten diphenylcyclopropenone (DPC). These receptors all stem from a woman in her 40s with alopecia areata. Some clones in this sample may be carry-over from other donors' samples. The CDR3 runs from the conserved cysteine through the conserved F or W. A D gene is named only where the DNA matches it firmly. Some rows have no size entry. The others give once, few or many, or a class for an expanded clone.

abundance: .; d_gene: TRBD1; j_gene: TRBJ2-5; v_gene: TRBV12-3/TRBV12-4; CDR3nt: TGTGCCAGCGGGACAGGTTCCCAAGAGACCCAGTACTTC; CDR3aa: CASGTGSQETQYF
abundance: .; d_gene: .; j_gene: TRBJ1-5; v_gene: TRBV12-3/TRBV12-4; CDR3nt: TGTGCCAGCAGTTTCGAGTTGGGCAATCAGCCCCAGCATTTT; CDR3aa: CASSFELGNQPQHF
abundance: many; d_gene: .; j_gene: TRBJ2-7; v_gene: TRBV4-3; CDR3nt: TGCGCCAGCAGCCAAGATACTTCTAGCTCCTACGAGCAGTACTTC; CDR3aa: CASSQDTSSSYEQYF
abundance: .; d_gene: TRBD1; j_gene: TRBJ2-1; v_gene: TRBV28; CDR3nt: TGTGCCAGTACACCATCCGGGACAGGGGGCAATGAGCAGTTCTTC; CDR3aa: CASTPSGTGGNEQFF
abundance: .; d_gene: TRBD2; j_gene: TRBJ2-1; v_gene: TRBV3-1; CDR3nt: TGTGCCAGCAGCCAAGAGGTCCTAGCGGGGGGGAATGAGCAGTTCTTC; CDR3aa: CASSQEVLAGGNEQFF
abundance: .; d_gene: .; j_gene: TRBJ1-5; v_gene: TRBV6-2/TRBV6-3; CDR3nt: TGTGCCAGCAGGATAAAGCCGGGCCAACCGACATTCAGGAATCAGCCCCAGCATTTT; CDR3aa: CASRIKPGQPTFRNQPQHF
abundance: .; d_gene: TRBD2; j_gene: TRBJ2-7; v_gene: TRBV20-1; CDR3nt: TGCAGCCCCGGACTAGCGGGAGGCCGTTCCTACGAGCAGTACTTC; CDR3aa: CSPGLAGGRSYEQYF
abundance: few; d_gene: TRBD1; j_gene: TRBJ2-1; v_gene: TRBV5-1; CDR3nt: TGCGCCAGCAGTCCGCAGGGGGCGGACTACAATGAGCAGTTCTTC; CDR3aa: CASSPQGADYNEQFF
abundance: .; d_gene: .; j_gene: TRBJ2-7; v_gene: TRBV5-6; CDR3nt: TGTGCCAGCAGCATCAGGGGCGCTGGGAAGTACGAGCAGTACTTC; CDR3aa: CASSIRGAGKYEQYF
abundance: few; d_gene: .; j_gene: TRBJ1-3; v_gene: TRBV24-1; CDR3nt: TGTGCCACCAGTGATCACCCCGGGTCCGTCTCTGGAAACACCATATATTTT; CDR3aa: CATSDHPGSVSGNTIYF
abundance: many; d_gene: TRBD1; j_gene: TRBJ2-7; v_gene: TRBV6-2/TRBV6-3; CDR3nt: TGTGCCAGCACCTCCGGACAGGGTGCGACAGAGCAGTACTTC; CDR3aa: CASTSGQGATEQYF
abundance: few; d_gene: .; j_gene: TRBJ1-2; v_gene: TRBV27; CDR3nt: TGTGCCAGCAGTCCGGGACGGCTGGGGAGTGGCTACACCTTC; CDR3aa: CASSPGRLGSGYTF
abundance: .; d_gene: .; j_gene: TRBJ1-5; v_gene: TRBV12-3/TRBV12-4; CDR3nt: TGTGCCAGCAGTTTAGAGGGACAGCCCCAGCATTTT; CDR3aa: CASSLEGQPQHF
abundance: .; d_gene: .; j_gene: TRBJ2-7; v_gene: TRBV6-2/TRBV6-3; CDR3nt: TGTGCCAGCAACCGAGACTATAACTACGAGCAGTACTTC; CDR3aa: CASNRDYNYEQYF
abundance: .; d_gene: TRBD1; j_gene: TRBJ1-3; v_gene: TRBV2; CDR3nt: TGTGCCAGCAGTTCGAAGGACAGGGCTGGAAACACCATATATTTT; CDR3aa: CASSSKDRAGNTIYF
abundance: many; d_gene: .; j_gene: TRBJ2-5; v_gene: TRBV19; CDR3nt: TGTGCCAGTAGTCGGGACAACCAAGAGACCCAGTACTTC; CDR3aa: CASSRDNQETQYF
abundance: few; d_gene: .; j_gene: TRBJ1-1; v_gene: TRBV20-1; CDR3nt: TGCAGTGCTTCCGGACGGGACACTGAAGCTTTCTTT; CDR3aa: CSASGRDTEAFF
abundance: few; d_gene: .; j_gene: TRBJ2-1; v_gene: TRBV9; CDR3nt: TGTGCCAGCAGCGTAGCGGCTCGACCAGTCTACAATGAGCAGTTCTTC; CDR3aa: CASSVAARPVYNEQFF
abundance: .; d_gene: .; j_gene: TRBJ1-5; v_gene: TRBV7-9; CDR3nt: TGTGCCAGCAGCTTAGAACGGTCTAATCAGCCCCAGCATTTT; CDR3aa: CASSLERSNQPQHF
abundance: many; d_gene: .; j_gene: TRBJ2-7; v_gene: TRBV29-1; CDR3nt: TGCAGCGTTGGAGCAGGGACGATAAACGAGCAGTACTTC; CDR3aa: CSVGAGTINEQYF
abundance: few; d_gene: .; j_gene: TRBJ1-3; v_gene: TRBV14; CDR3nt: TGTGCCAGCGCGACCCAGGGGCTCTCTGGAAACACCATATATTTT; CDR3aa: CASATQGLSGNTIYF
abundance: many; d_gene: .; j_gene: TRBJ2-1; v_gene: TRBV7-2; CDR3nt: TGTGCCAGCAGTCCCCGGGCTAGCCCCCAAGAGCAGTTCTTC; CDR3aa: CASSPRASPQEQFF
abundance: few; d_gene: .; j_gene: TRBJ1-5; v_gene: TRBV28; CDR3nt: TGTGCCAGCAGTCCCAATCAGCCCCAGCATTTT; CDR3aa: CASSPNQPQHF
abundance: .; d_gene: .; j_gene: TRBJ1-2; v_gene: TRBV24-1; CDR3nt: TGTGCCACCAGTGATCAGGGAGCTTCGGGCTATGGCTACACCTTC; CDR3aa: CATSDQGASGYGYTF
abundance: few; d_gene: TRBD2; j_gene: TRBJ2-4; v_gene: TRBV6-2/TRBV6-3; CDR3nt: TGTGCCAGCAGTTACTCTACTAGCGGGAGGGCCGTGTTTGTCATTCAGTACTTC; CDR3aa: CASSYSTSGRAVFVIQYF
abundance: .; d_gene: TRBD1; j_gene: TRBJ2-7; v_gene: TRBV27; CDR3nt: TGTGCCAGCAGTTTACTGGGACAGGGGAACTACGAGCAGTACTTC; CDR3aa: CASSLLGQGNYEQYF